This T cell receptor (beta chain) was sequenced for a study of PD-L1 blockade in urothelial cancer. Looking at the study overall: When patients started atezolizumab in the mid-2010s, it was given at 1,200 mg intravenously every 3 weeks. About 85% of the 29 patients were men with bladder-origin urothelial cancer.

V lost 8 bases to trimming and J lost 5 bases; unmatched junction nucleotides: 13. CDR3 size: 15 residues. The germline V gene has CDR1 LNHNV and CDR2 YYDKDF (reference sequence). Spiking each PCR with synthetic TCR analog templates was performed. Assay: immunoSEQ multiplex PCR; the TCRdb copy retains only in-frame clones and omits some. This sample yields 65,000 to 85,000 clones, of which more than 85% are seen a single time; roughly 0.8% belongs to the top ten. The time point: peripheral blood 6 weeks after treatment start. Sampling of each patient yielded between 1 and 8 specimens, collected pretreatment and on-treatment.

J is TRBJ1-1 and V is TRBV15; TRBD1 matches at 8 bases. Sample: PBMCs, taken around atezolizumab (anti-PD-L1) treatment. The clonotype originates from an elderly woman with urothelial cancer. The CDR3 here is CATQHLLTGETEAFF. The DNA of the CDR3 is TGTGCCACCCAGCACCTCTTGACAGGGGAGACTGAAGCTTTCTTT. The full variable domain, in which reference TRBV15 and TRBJ1-1 provide the parts outside the CDR3, is DAMVIQNPRYQVTQFGKPVTLSCSQTLNHNVMYWYQQKSSQAPKLLFHYYDKDFNNEADTPDNFQSRRPNTSFCFLDIRSPGLGDTAMYLCATQHLLTGETEAFFGQGTRLTVV.